The rows below give T cell receptor beta chains drawn from one sample of a study of cytomegalovirus exposure and HLA in healthy donors. TCRdb keeps only in-frame clones here, not all; method: immunoSEQ multiplex PCR. The sample comprises around 63,000 clones, over 70% of which are singletons, and over 7% rests with the top ten. Specimen: PBMCs. These receptors were collected from a man in his sixties in good health and CMV-seropositive. CDR3s include the opening cysteine and the closing phenylalanine or tryptophan. The D gene is left open where the match is weak. Clone size is not always given. Where it is, it says once, few, many or a class for expanded clones.

D,J,V,size,DNA,CDR3
TRBD2,TRBJ2-3,TRBV29-1,NA,TGCAGCGTTGAACCCAGGACTAGCGGGGTAGATACGCAGTATTTT,CSVEPRTSGVDTQYF
TRBD1,TRBJ1-1,TRBV6-6,NA,TGTGCCAGCAGGCAGGGGGAGCAAGAAGCTTTCTTT,CASRQGEQEAFF
TRBD2,TRBJ2-3,TRBV5-1,NA,TGCGCCAGCAGCTTCTCTTTAGCGGGAAGCACAGATACGCAGTATTTT,CASSFSLAGSTDTQYF
NA,TRBJ2-1,TRBV29-1,NA,TGCAGCGTTTGGCCTTTCTCCTACAATGAGCAGTTCTTC,CSVWPFSYNEQFF
TRBD1,TRBJ2-6,TRBV7-2,NA,TGTGCCAGCAGCCCTGGACAGGGCGGGGCCAACGTCCTGACTTTC,CASSPGQGGANVLTF
NA,TRBJ2-1,TRBV7-9,NA,TGTGCCAGCAGCTCCTTCAGCGCTGGCGCCGGCTCCTACAATGAGCAGTTCTTC,CASSSFSAGAGSYNEQFF
NA,TRBJ2-6,TRBV11-3,NA,TGTGCCAGCAGCTTAGTGGGGCAGAGCTCTGGGGCCAACGTCCTGACTTTC,CASSLVGQSSGANVLTF
TRBD1,TRBJ2-1,TRBV5-5,NA,TGTGCCAGCAGCCACCCGACAGGGGGGGATTACAATGAGCAGTTCTTC,CASSHPTGGDYNEQFF
TRBD1,TRBJ1-2,TRBV7-6,NA,TGTGCCAGCAGCTTGTCCGGGACAGGGAGTAGCGGCTACACCTTC,CASSLSGTGSSGYTF
NA,TRBJ1-4,TRBV18,NA,TGTGCCAGCTCACCGCAGGGTAATGCTAATGAAAAACTGTTTTTT,CASSPQGNANEKLFF
NA,TRBJ2-7,TRBV6-1,NA,TGTGCCAGCAGTGAATTGTGGTTGGACTGGGATTCCTACGAGCAGTACTTC,CASSELWLDWDSYEQYF
NA,TRBJ1-2,TRBV6-5,few,TGTGCCAGCAGTTACAGAGGGATCAATGGCTACACCTTC,CASSYRGINGYTF
NA,TRBJ2-5,TRBV5-1,once,TGCGCCAGCAGCCAAGTCGGGGAAGAGACCCAGTACTTC,CASSQVGEETQYF
NA,TRBJ1-2,TRBV6-6,NA,TGTGCCAGCAGTTACGGGGGCGGGGGCTATGGCTACACCTTC,CASSYGGGGYGYTF
TRBD1,TRBJ1-5,TRBV10-2,few,TGCGCCAGCAGGGACAGGGGCAATCAGCCCCAGCATTTT,CASRDRGNQPQHF
TRBD2,TRBJ2-1,TRBV5-6,few,TGTGCCAGCAGCTTGGTGGGTAGCGGGACCTACAATGAGCAGTTCTTC,CASSLVGSGTYNEQFF
TRBD1,TRBJ2-5,TRBV6-5,NA,TGTGCCAGCAGTTACGGGGGACAGGGTTTCAGAGAGACCCAGTACTTC,CASSYGGQGFRETQYF
TRBD2,TRBJ2-2,TRBV19,NA,TGTGCCAGTAGTCCACACCTAGCGGGGGAGAACACCGGGGAGCTGTTTTTT,CASSPHLAGENTGELFF
NA,TRBJ2-2,TRBV29-1,few,TGCAGCGTTGGACAGAGGAACACCGGGGAGCTGTTTTTT,CSVGQRNTGELFF
NA,TRBJ2-2,TRBV5-1,few,TGCGCCAGCAGCACCGGACAGAGAAACACCGGGGAGCTGTTTTTT,CASSTGQRNTGELFF
TRBD1,TRBJ1-2,TRBV5-4,NA,TGTGCCAGCAGCTTGGAAGGACAGGGGCGCCCCTACACCTTC,CASSLEGQGRPYTF
TRBD1,TRBJ2-3,TRBV5-6,NA,TGTGCCAGCAGCCCGGGACAGCGTAGCACAGATACGCAGTATTTT,CASSPGQRSTDTQYF
NA,TRBJ1-5,TRBV6-1,NA,TGTGCCAGCAGTGAGTACAGGGACCAGCCCCAGCATTTT,CASSEYRDQPQHF
TRBD1,TRBJ1-1,TRBV6-6,NA,TGTGCCAGCAGTTACTCGATGGACAGGGGGACTGAAGCTTTCTTT,CASSYSMDRGTEAFF
NA,TRBJ1-1,TRBV7-2,NA,TGTGCCAGCAGCCCGCGGGTGGACACTGAAGCTTTCTTT,CASSPRVDTEAFF
NA,TRBJ1-3,TRBV6-5,NA,TGTGCCAGCAGTTACTCCTCCGGGGTCTCTGGAAACACCATATATTTT,CASSYSSGVSGNTIYF
NA,TRBJ2-7,TRBV11-2,NA,TGTGCCAGCAGCTTAGATAGGAGATACGAGCAGTACTTC,CASSLDRRYEQYF
NA,TRBJ2-1,TRBV2,NA,TGTGCCAGCAATGGGTACAGGTTTACCTACAATGAGCAGTTCTTC,CASNGYRFTYNEQFF
TRBD2,TRBJ2-1,TRBV11-3,NA,TGTGCCAGCAGCTTTACCTCTGCGTGGGCGGGAGACTACAATGAGCAGTTCTTC,CASSFTSAWAGDYNEQFF
NA,TRBJ1-1,TRBV27,NA,TGTGCCAGCAGTTCCTTATCTTCGGGGAGAAGAGACACTGAAGCTTTCTTT,CASSSLSSGRRDTEAFF
NA,TRBJ2-1,TRBV6-6,NA,TGTGCCAGCAGTTACTCGCAGGGATATGAGCAGCTCTTC,CASSYSQGYEQLF
NA,TRBJ2-3,TRBV11-3,NA,TGTGCCAGCAGCTTTTCGGTTAGCACAGATACGCAGTATTTT,CASSFSVSTDTQYF
NA,TRBJ2-5,TRBV7-8,few,TGTGCCAGCACCCGGCGTCAGGGGGGCTTGTACCAAGAGACCCAGTACTTC,CASTRRQGGLYQETQYF
TRBD1,TRBJ1-2,TRBV5-1,NA,TGCGCCAGCAGCTTGGCTACAGGGGATGGCTACACCTTC,CASSLATGDGYTF
NA,TRBJ2-7,TRBV5-1,NA,TGCGCCAGCAGCTCGCAGGGATACTCCTACGAGCAGTACTTC,CASSSQGYSYEQYF
TRBD1,TRBJ1-1,TRBV2,NA,TGTGCCAGCAGTTCCATAAGGCAGGGGGCAGTGTCTGAAGCTTTCTTT,CASSSIRQGAVSEAFF
TRBD2,TRBJ2-1,TRBV27,NA,TGTGCCAGCAAGCGGGGTGGCGGGAGGTTCTCCTACAATGAGCAGTTCTTC,CASKRGGGRFSYNEQFF
NA,TRBJ1-2,TRBV14,NA,TGTGCCAGCAGCCGAGAAGCGGCAGCTAACTATGGCTACACCTTC,CASSREAAANYGYTF
TRBD2,TRBJ2-1,TRBV4-1,NA,TGCGCCAGCAGCACCGGGACTAGCGGGGGCTACAATGAGCAGTTCTTC,CASSTGTSGGYNEQFF
TRBD2,TRBJ2-3,TRBV4-2,NA,TGTGCCAGCAGCCAAGGGACTAGCGGGGGGTCGGATACGCAGTATTTT,CASSQGTSGGSDTQYF